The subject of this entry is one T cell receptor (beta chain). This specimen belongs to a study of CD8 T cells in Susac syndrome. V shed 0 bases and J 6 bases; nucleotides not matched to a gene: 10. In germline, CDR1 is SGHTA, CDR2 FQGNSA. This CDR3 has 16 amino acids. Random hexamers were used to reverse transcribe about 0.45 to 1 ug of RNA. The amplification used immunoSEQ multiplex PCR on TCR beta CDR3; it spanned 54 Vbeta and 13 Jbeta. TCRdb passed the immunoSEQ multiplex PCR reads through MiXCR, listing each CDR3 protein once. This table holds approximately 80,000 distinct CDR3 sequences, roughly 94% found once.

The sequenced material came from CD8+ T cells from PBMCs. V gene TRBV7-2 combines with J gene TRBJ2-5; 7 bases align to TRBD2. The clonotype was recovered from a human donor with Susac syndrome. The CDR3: CASSLARSGEKKTQYF. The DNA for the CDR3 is TGTGCCAGCAGCTTAGCGCGCAGCGGGGAGAAAAAGACCCAGTACTTC.